The rows below give T cell receptor beta chains drawn from one sample of a study of T cells after yellow fever vaccination. MiXCR, applied by TCRdb to the 5' RACE reads, yields one record per CDR3 protein. Of about 550,000 distinct CDR3 sequences in the sample, under 25% are singletons; the top ten hold 14%. The input for sequencing was PBMCs, taken 15 days after the yellow fever booster vaccination. The receptors shown here come from a man younger than 40 who received the YFV17D yellow fever vaccine. CDR3s include the opening cysteine and the closing phenylalanine or tryptophan. Fields, in order: V gene, CDR3 length, clone size, J gene, D gene, CDR3 DNA, CDR3 protein. The D gene is left open where the match is weak. For some rows the clone size is stated as once, few or many, or as a class when expanded; others skip it.

TRBV14,12,many,TRBJ2-7,-,TGTGCCAGCAGCCAACTCGGCTACGAGCAGTACTTC,CASSQLGYEQYF
TRBV20-1,14,many,TRBJ2-1,TRBD2,TGCAGTATCAGGGGGGTTAGCGGGAGCTGGGAGCAGTTCTTC,CSIRGVSGSWEQFF
TRBV12-3/TRBV12-4,11,-,TRBJ2-1,-,TGTGCCAGCAGTGATAACAATGAGCAGTTCTTC,CASSDNNEQFF
TRBV5-1,16,-,TRBJ2-1,TRBD1,TGCGCCAGCAGCCTATCAGGGGGCTGGATGGGTAATGAGCAGTTCTTC,CASSLSGGWMGNEQFF
TRBV6-5,17,many,TRBJ2-3,TRBD2,TGTGCCAGCAGTTACGCTGGACTAGCGGGAGCCAGGAATACGCAGTATTTT,CASSYAGLAGARNTQYF
TRBV20-1,14,few,TRBJ1-4,TRBD1,TGCAGTGCCACCGACAGGGGGCAAGGTGAAAAACTGTTTTTT,CSATDRGQGEKLFF
TRBV6-1,19,few,TRBJ2-3,-,TGTGCCAGCAGTCCCCGGCTCTGGAGGCGGGGCAATAGCACAGATACGCAGTATTTT,CASSPRLWRRGNSTDTQYF
TRBV6-1,13,few,TRBJ2-1,-,TGTGCCAGCAGCCTCTCGTGGGCGAATGAGCAGTTCTTC,CASSLSWANEQFF
TRBV20-1,14,few,TRBJ2-5,TRBD2,TGCAGTGCTATAGCGGGAGGGCCGGGAGAGACCCAGTACTTC,CSAIAGGPGETQYF
TRBV4-3,13,few,TRBJ1-5,-,TGCGCCAGCAGCTATGGGGCTAGTCAGCCCCAGCATTTT,CASSYGASQPQHF
TRBV28,14,-,TRBJ2-1,-,TGTGCCAGCAGAAAGAGTCTAGCTGTAGATGAGCAGTTCTTC,CASRKSLAVDEQFF
TRBV10-3,12,-,TRBJ2-7,-,TGTGCCCTAGGGGCTACTCCCTACGAGCAGTACTTC,CALGATPYEQYF
TRBV7-2,16,few,TRBJ1-6,-,TGTGCCAGCAGCTTAGAGGACCAAAACCTAGGCTCACCCCTCCACTTT,CASSLEDQNLGSPLHF
TRBV6-2/TRBV6-3,16,-,TRBJ2-7,-,TGTGCCAGCAGTTACTCGAAAACAGGCGGTTCCTACGAGCAGTACTTC,CASSYSKTGGSYEQYF
TRBV6-6,12,many,TRBJ2-5,-,TGTGCCAGCTCCAGGGATCGGGAGACCCAGTACTTC,CASSRDRETQYF
TRBV14,13,-,TRBJ2-5,-,TGTGCCAGCAGCCCCGCAGGTTGGGAGACCCAGTACTTC,CASSPAGWETQYF
TRBV20-1,13,-,TRBJ2-3,-,TGCAGTGCTAGGGGATCCACCACAGATACGCAGTATTTT,CSARGSTTDTQYF
TRBV20-1,15,-,TRBJ2-1,TRBD1,TGCAGTGCTAGAGATTCGGGACAGTGGGGGAATGAGCAGTTCTTC,CSARDSGQWGNEQFF
TRBV10-3,15,-,TRBJ2-4,-,TGTGCCATCAGTGAGTCGGTGGCAACGAAAAACATTCAGTACTTC,CAISESVATKNIQYF
TRBV12-3/TRBV12-4,14,few,TRBJ2-1,-,TGTGCCAGCAGTTTAGCGGAACAATACAATGAGCAGTTCTTC,CASSLAEQYNEQFF
TRBV5-1,15,-,TRBJ2-1,TRBD2,TGCGCCAGCAGCTTCAGAGCGGGGGCCTACAATGAGCAGTTCTTC,CASSFRAGAYNEQFF
TRBV12-3/TRBV12-4,16,-,TRBJ2-2,-,TGTGCCAGCAGTTTTGAGGTCCTCCGGGGCACCGGGGAGCTGTTTTTT,CASSFEVLRGTGELFF
TRBV23-1,15,-,TRBJ2-7,-,TGCGCCAGCCTCCGCTACCGAGCAGGGACATACGAGCAGTACTTC,CASLRYRAGTYEQYF
TRBV25-1,14,few,TRBJ2-2,-,TGTGCCAGCAACAGCTTGGGGTTCACCGGGGAGCTGTTTTTT,CASNSLGFTGELFF
TRBV7-2,15,-,TRBJ2-5,TRBD1,TGTGCCAGCAGCTGGGGACAGGGGTTTTCGGGGGCCCAGTACTTC,CASSWGQGFSGAQYF
TRBV20-1,13,-,TRBJ1-2,TRBD1,TGCAGTGCACCTGGGACAGCGGAATATGGCTACACCTTC,CSAPGTAEYGYTF
TRBV7-2,15,-,TRBJ2-3,-,TGTGCCAGCAGAGAGGGACTCTCTAGCACAGATACGCAGTATTTT,CASREGLSSTDTQYF
TRBV20-1,14,few,TRBJ2-5,TRBD1,TGCAGTGCTTACCGGGACAGGGTTTCAGAGACCCAGTACTTC,CSAYRDRVSETQYF
TRBV28,13,few,TRBJ2-1,-,TGTGCCAGCAGTTTACCCCCAGGGCTTGAGCAGTTCTTC,CASSLPPGLEQFF
TRBV10-1,15,-,TRBJ2-2,-,TGCGCCAGCAGTGATGGCAGGGTGGGCACCGGGGAGCTGTTTTTT,CASSDGRVGTGELFF
TRBV7-8,15,few,TRBJ2-1,TRBD1,TGTGCCAGCAGCTTGGACAGGTTCGGGCACAATGAGCAGTTCTTC,CASSLDRFGHNEQFF
TRBV4-2,11,many,TRBJ2-1,TRBD1,TGTGCCAGCAGCGACAGGGTAGGGCAGTTCTTC,CASSDRVGQFF
TRBV5-1,16,few,TRBJ2-1,TRBD2,TGCGCCAGCAGCTTGGGTAGCGGGAGTCTAAACAATGAGCAGTTCTTC,CASSLGSGSLNNEQFF
TRBV29-1,11,-,TRBJ2-1,-,TGCAGCGTTTGTACTTACAATGAGCAGTTCTTC,CSVCTYNEQFF
TRBV4-3,15,few,TRBJ2-3,TRBD2,TGCGCCAGCTCGAAAGCGGGAGGTCTTTCAGATACGCAGTATTTT,CASSKAGGLSDTQYF
TRBV11-2,14,-,TRBJ2-7,-,TGTGCCAGCAGCTTGGGCTCGAACCCTTACGAGCAGTACTTC,CASSLGSNPYEQYF
TRBV6-2/TRBV6-3,18,-,TRBJ2-1,TRBD2,TGTGCCAGCAGTCCCTCCCCCGGGACTACCCGCTCCTACAATGAGCAGTTCTTC,CASSPSPGTTRSYNEQFF
TRBV5-6,15,few,TRBJ2-7,TRBD1,TGTGCCAGCAGCCGGGACAGGGGGTTTGGGTACGAGCAGTACTTC,CASSRDRGFGYEQYF
TRBV20-1,10,few,TRBJ1-2,-,TGCAGTGCTAAAAGAGAGGGCTACACCTTC,CSAKREGYTF
TRBV7-6,16,-,TRBJ2-3,TRBD2,TGTGCCAGCAGCTTAGGACTAGCGGGTCACACAGATACGCAGTATTTT,CASSLGLAGHTDTQYF